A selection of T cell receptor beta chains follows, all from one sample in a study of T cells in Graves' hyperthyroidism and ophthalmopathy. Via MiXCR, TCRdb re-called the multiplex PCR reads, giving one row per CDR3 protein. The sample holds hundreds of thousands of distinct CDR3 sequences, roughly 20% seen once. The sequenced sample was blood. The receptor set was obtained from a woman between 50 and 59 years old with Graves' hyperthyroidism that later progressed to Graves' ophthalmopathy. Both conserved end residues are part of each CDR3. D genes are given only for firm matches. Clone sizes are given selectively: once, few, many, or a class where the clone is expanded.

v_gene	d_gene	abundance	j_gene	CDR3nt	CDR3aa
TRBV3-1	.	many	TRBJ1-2	TGTGCCAGCAGCCCTCGGGACGCCTCTTTCTCTGGCTACACCTTC	CASSPRDASFSGYTF
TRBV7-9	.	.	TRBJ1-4	TGTGCCAGCAGCTCTGTCGCACAGGGCAGGGGCGAGGAAAAACTGTTTTTT	CASSSVAQGRGEEKLFF
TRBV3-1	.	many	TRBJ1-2	TGTGCCAGCAGCCGTCCCGTCGGAGGCTACACCTTC	CASSRPVGGYTF
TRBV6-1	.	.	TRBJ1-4	TGTGCCAGCAGAACCCCGCGACAGGCAACTAATGAAAAACTGTTTTTT	CASRTPRQATNEKLFF
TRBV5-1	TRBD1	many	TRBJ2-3	TGCGCCAGCAGCTTGGAGGACAGGGGGACAGATACGCAGTATTTT	CASSLEDRGTDTQYF
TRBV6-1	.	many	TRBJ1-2	TGTGCCAGCAGTTACGAAACAGGTCGAGCTAACTATGGCTACACCTTC	CASSYETGRANYGYTF
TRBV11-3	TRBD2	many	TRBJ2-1	TGTGCCAGCAGCGGGGGACTAGCGGGGGACAATGAGCAGTTCTTC	CASSGGLAGDNEQFF
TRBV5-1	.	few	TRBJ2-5	TGCGCCAGCAGCTTAAGCGTTACAGGGATGGAAGAGACCCAGTACTTC	CASSLSVTGMEETQYF
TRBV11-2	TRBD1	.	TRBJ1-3	TGTGCCAGCAGCAAAACAGGGGTCTCTGGAAACACCATATATTTT	CASSKTGVSGNTIYF
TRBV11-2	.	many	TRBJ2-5	TGTGCCAGCAGCCTCGGGACCCTGGAGACCCAGTACTTC	CASSLGTLETQYF
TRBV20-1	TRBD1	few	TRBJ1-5	TGCAGTGCGCGACCGGGACAGCCCAATCAGCCCCAGCATTTT	CSARPGQPNQPQHF
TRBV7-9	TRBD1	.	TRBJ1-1	TGTGCCAGCAGCCAAGGGGACAGGGGGCATCCCACTGAAGCTTTCTTT	CASSQGDRGHPTEAFF
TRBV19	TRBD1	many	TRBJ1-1	TGTGCCAGTAGGACAGGGGGCGCGGACACTGAAGCTTTCTTT	CASRTGGADTEAFF
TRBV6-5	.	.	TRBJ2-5	TGTGCCAGCAGTTACGGACAAAAAGAGACCCAGTACTTC	CASSYGQKETQYF
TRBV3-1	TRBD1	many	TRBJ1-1	TGTGCCAGCAGCCAATATGGGACAGGGTTTTTGGACACTGAAGCTTTCTTT	CASSQYGTGFLDTEAFF
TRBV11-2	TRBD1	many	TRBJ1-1	TGTGCCAGCAGAACGGACAGGGGGATGAACACTGAAGCTTTCTTT	CASRTDRGMNTEAFF
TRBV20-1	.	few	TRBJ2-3	TGCAGTGCTAAACTGCCGGGGGTCAGCACAGATACGCAGTATTTT	CSAKLPGVSTDTQYF
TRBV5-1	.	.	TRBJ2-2	TGCGCCATCCAAGATGGGCTTCCCGGGGAGCTGTTTTTT	CAIQDGLPGELFF
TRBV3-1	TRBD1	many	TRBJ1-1	TGTGCCAGCAGCCTAGCGGGACAGGGAGGGACTGAAGCTTTCTTT	CASSLAGQGGTEAFF
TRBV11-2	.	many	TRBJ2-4	TGTGCCAGCAGCCACCTCTGGGGGGTTGTTACTCACATTCAGTACTTC	CASSHLWGVVTHIQYF
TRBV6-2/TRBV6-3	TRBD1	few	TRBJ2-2	TGTGCCAGCAGACCCGACAGGGTACCGAACACCGGGGAGCTGTTTTTT	CASRPDRVPNTGELFF
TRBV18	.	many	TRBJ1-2	TGTGCCAGCTCACCACCATCCCAGTCGTTGGGCTACACCTTC	CASSPPSQSLGYTF
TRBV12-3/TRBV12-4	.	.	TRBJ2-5	TGTGCCAGCACTGGACAGTCACAAGAGACCCAGTACTTC	CASTGQSQETQYF
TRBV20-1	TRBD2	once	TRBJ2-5	TGCAGTGCTAGAGATGGACTAGCGGGGGTTGAGACCCAGTACTTC	CSARDGLAGVETQYF
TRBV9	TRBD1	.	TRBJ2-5	TGTGCCAGCAGCGTTTCCGGGACAGGGGGTTTGGAGACCCAGTACTTC	CASSVSGTGGLETQYF
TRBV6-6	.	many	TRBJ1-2	TGTGCCAGCAGTTACGAGGGGGGCGAGAGTGGCTACACCTTC	CASSYEGGESGYTF
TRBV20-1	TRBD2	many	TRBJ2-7	TGCAGTGCCCAACTAGCGGGGGGTCACGAGCAGTACTTC	CSAQLAGGHEQYF
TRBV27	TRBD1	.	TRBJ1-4	TGTGCCAGCAGTCCCGCCGGGGACAGGGGAGATGAAAAACTGTTTTTT	CASSPAGDRGDEKLFF
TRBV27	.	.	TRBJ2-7	TGTGCCAGCAGTTCTCCCAGTGGGGGGATAGCCTACGAGCAGTACTTC	CASSSPSGGIAYEQYF
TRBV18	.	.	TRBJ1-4	TGTGCCAGCTCACCACTCAGGGACCTTAATGAAAAACTGTTTTTT	CASSPLRDLNEKLFF
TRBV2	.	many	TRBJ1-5	TGTGCCAGCAGTGAAGAGGCAAATCTTAGCAATCAGCCCCAGCATTTT	CASSEEANLSNQPQHF
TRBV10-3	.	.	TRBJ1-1	TGTGCCGCTCTAGGGGTGAACACTGAAGCTTTCTTT	CAALGVNTEAFF
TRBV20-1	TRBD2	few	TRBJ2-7	TGCAGTGCTAGATTCCAGCGGGATACCTACGAGCAGTACTTC	CSARFQRDTYEQYF
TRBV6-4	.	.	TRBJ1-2	TGTGCCAGCAGTGACTCGAATGTTGGCTACACCTTC	CASSDSNVGYTF
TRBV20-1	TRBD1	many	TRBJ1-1	TGCAGTGCAAGGACAGGGGGCAGGACTGAAGCTTTCTTT	CSARTGGRTEAFF
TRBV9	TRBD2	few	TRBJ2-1	TGTGCCAGCAGCCCCCAGCGGGGGGGCCTGCAAGGCCCCTACAATGAGCAGTTCTTC	CASSPQRGGLQGPYNEQFF
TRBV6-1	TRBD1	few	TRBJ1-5	TGTGCCAGCAGTGAACCGAGGACAGGGGTTCTCAATCAGCCCCAGCATTTT	CASSEPRTGVLNQPQHF
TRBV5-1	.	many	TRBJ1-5	TGCGCCAGCAGCTTACAAGGCAATCAGCCCCAGCATTTT	CASSLQGNQPQHF
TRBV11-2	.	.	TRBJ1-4	TGTGCCAGCACCGCAAAAGGGACTAATGAAAAACTGTTTTTT	CASTAKGTNEKLFF
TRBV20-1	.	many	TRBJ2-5	TGCAGTGCTAGAGATCAAACGGGATTCCAAGAGACCCAGTACTTC	CSARDQTGFQETQYF
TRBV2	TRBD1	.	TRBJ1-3	TGTGCCAGCAGGTCTCACCTACAGGGGGCTGGAAACACCATATATTTT	CASRSHLQGAGNTIYF
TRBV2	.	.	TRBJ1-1	TGTGCCAGCATGGGCCGGGCGGCGGACACTGAAGCTTTCTTT	CASMGRAADTEAFF
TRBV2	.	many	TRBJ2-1	TGTGCCACCAGCTCCTACAATGAGCAGTTCTTC	CATSSYNEQFF
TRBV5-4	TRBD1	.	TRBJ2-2	TGTGCCAGCAGCTCACGGGACAGCGTGTCCACCGGGGAGCTGTTTTTT	CASSSRDSVSTGELFF
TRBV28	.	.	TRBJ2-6	TGTGCCAGCAGCCGCCCCCCTTGGCAGACCGGGGCCAACGTCCTGACTTTC	CASSRPPWQTGANVLTF
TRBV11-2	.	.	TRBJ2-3	TGTGCCAGCAGCCTGGGCTGGGGACGCTACACAGATACGCAGTATTTT	CASSLGWGRYTDTQYF
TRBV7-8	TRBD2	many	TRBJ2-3	TGTGCCAGCAGCTTAGGACAGCGGGGGCGCACAGATACGCAGTATTTT	CASSLGQRGRTDTQYF
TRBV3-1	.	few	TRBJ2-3	TGTGCCAGCAGCCAGGGGAGCTTCACAGATACGCAGTATTTT	CASSQGSFTDTQYF
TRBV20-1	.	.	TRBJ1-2	TGCGGTGCTGGAGGGTTGCACGGAGGCTACACCTTC	CGAGGLHGGYTF
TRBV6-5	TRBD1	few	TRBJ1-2	TGTGCCAGCAGTTACATTGACAGGGACTTCCGCGGCTACACCTTC	CASSYIDRDFRGYTF
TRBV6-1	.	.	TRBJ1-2	TGTGCCAGCAGGCCCGGGACTTACTATGGCTACACCTTC	CASRPGTYYGYTF
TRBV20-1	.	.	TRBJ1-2	TGCAGTGCCGTACAGGCCCGTGGGTATGGCTACACCTTC	CSAVQARGYGYTF
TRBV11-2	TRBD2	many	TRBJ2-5	TGTGCCAGCAGCACACAATCGACTAGCGGGGTTGAAGAGACCCAGTACTTC	CASSTQSTSGVEETQYF
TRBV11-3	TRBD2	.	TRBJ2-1	TGTGCCAGCAGCCAAGATGTGGCGGGGGGGCCCTACAATGAGCAGTTCTTC	CASSQDVAGGPYNEQFF
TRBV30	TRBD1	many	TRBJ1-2	TGTGCCTGGAGTGTGCAGGGGGATCACTATGGCTACACCTTC	CAWSVQGDHYGYTF